What follows is one T cell receptor (beta chain) and its context. Germline V gene lookup returns CDR1 MNHEY and CDR2 SMNVEV (reference sequence). The CDR3 runs to 12 residues. The sample belongs to a study of OX40 agonist ivuxolimab in advanced cancers. As for the study in general: Dose-escalation subjects each had hepatocellular carcinoma, melanoma, renal cell or head and neck cancer.

TCRdb keeps only in-frame clones here, not all; method: immunoSEQ multiplex PCR. The sample lists roughly 70,000 clones, about nine tenths occurring once. The sequencing used CD4+ or CD8+ T cells sorted from blood, collected in a trial of the OX40 agonist ivuxolimab. This receptor was identified in an adult with an advanced solid tumor such as melanoma, head and neck, liver or kidney cancer. This chain uses TRBV27 with TRBJ2-1; a possible D gene is TRBD1 (5 bases). CDR3 sequence (DNA): TGTGCGCCGACAGTACTCTACAATGAGCAGTTCTTC. Amino acids: CAPTVLYNEQFF.